This T cell receptor (beta chain) came from a study of cytomegalovirus exposure and HLA in healthy donors. Study results and caveats: Analyses of presence/absence relied on an assumption of roughly uniform sequencing depth across donors. Reports state that TCR beta sequences accurately predicted most subjects' HLA-A and HLA-B alleles.

On this clone itself: What it recognizes is unknown.

Use of 60 Vbeta and 13 Jbeta primers characterized the PCR. Clones were sequenced by immunoSEQ multiplex PCR, and TCRdb holds only the in-frame ones, with some missing. Here the sample table reports approximately 120,000 clones. Trimming pared 1 base from V and 0 bases from J, leaving 10 bases between. The CDR3 runs 16 residues. CDR1 is LGHNA, CDR2 YNFKEQ, per germline. Sequenced material: PBMCs. The chain carries TRBV4-2 and TRBJ1-3, with D uncertain. This clonotype was obtained from a man aged 35 to 55 in good health and CMV-seronegative. CDR3 bases: TGTGCCAGCAGCCAAGCCTACGGGAGCTCTGGAAACACCATATATTTT. It yields the protein CASSQAYGSSGNTIYF.